A single T cell receptor (beta chain) is shown here with its context. Its antigen remains unidentified. TCRdb keeps only in-frame clones here, not all; method: immunoSEQ multiplex PCR. The sample contains around 2,100,000 clones, roughly 94% of which appear only once. The source of the sample is a study of shared clonotypes between healthy human individuals. Study-wide findings and caveats: Generally, naive subsets (rather than memory subsets) showed larger estimated richness. Collection of samples was limited to blood; tissue repertoires likely differ. Shared clonotypes across all four donors exceeded non-shared ones in generation probability. Four donors had 4% to 6.5% of their naive CD4 clonotypes in common.

The germline V gene has CDR1 SGHTA and CDR2 FQGNSA. V was clipped by 3 bases and J by 0 bases, with 9 bases between them. This CDR3 has 14 residues. Cells designated naive CD8 were CD45RO-negative and were positively selected for CCR7, with terminally differentiated effector memory CD45RA+ cells excluded. The sequenced sample was naive CD8+ T cells sorted from blood. This chain joins TRBV7-2 and TRBJ2-7, with D possibly TRBD1 on 6 matching bases. The sequence was obtained from a man aged 18 to 30 in good health. This CDR3 reads CASSFDRNSYEQYF. DNA for the CDR3: TGTGCCAGCAGCTTCGACAGGAACTCCTACGAGCAGTACTTC. Full variable domain (missing parts from reference TRBV7-2 and TRBJ2-7): GAGVSQSPSNKVTEKGKDVELRCDPISGHTALYWYRQSLGQGLEFLIYFQGNSAPDKSGLPSDRFSAERTGGSVSTLTIQRTQQEDSAVYLCASSFDRNSYEQYFGPGTRLTVT.